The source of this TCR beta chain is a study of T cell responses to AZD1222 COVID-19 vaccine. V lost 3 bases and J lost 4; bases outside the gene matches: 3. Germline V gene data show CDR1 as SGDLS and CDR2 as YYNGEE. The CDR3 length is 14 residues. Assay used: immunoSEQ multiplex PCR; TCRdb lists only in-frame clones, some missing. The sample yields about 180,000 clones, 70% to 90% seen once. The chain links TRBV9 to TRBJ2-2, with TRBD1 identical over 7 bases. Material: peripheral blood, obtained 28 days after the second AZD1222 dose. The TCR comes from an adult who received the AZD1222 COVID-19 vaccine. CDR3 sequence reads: CASSADRITGELFF. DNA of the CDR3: TGTGCCAGCAGCGCGGACAGGATCACCGGGGAGCTGTTTTTT.